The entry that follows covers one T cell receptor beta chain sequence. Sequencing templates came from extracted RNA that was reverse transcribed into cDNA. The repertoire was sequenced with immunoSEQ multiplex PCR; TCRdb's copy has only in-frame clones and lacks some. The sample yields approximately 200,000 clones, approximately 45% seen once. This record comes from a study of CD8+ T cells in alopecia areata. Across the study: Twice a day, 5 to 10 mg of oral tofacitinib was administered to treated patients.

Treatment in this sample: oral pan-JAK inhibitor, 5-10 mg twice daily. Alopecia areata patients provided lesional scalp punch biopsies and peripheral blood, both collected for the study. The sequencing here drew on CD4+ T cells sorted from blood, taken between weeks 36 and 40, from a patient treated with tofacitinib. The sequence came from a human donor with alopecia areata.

CDR3: CASSLNSYEQYF. In DNA, the CDR3 is TGTGCCAGCAGCTTGAACAGCTACGAGCAGTACTTC. The chain links TRBV11-3 to TRBJ2-7; D call uncertain. Per germline, CDR1 SGHNT and CDR2 YENEEA. V gave up 3 bases and J gave up 3 bases, with 6 bases separating them. CDR3 length equals 12 residues.